This T cell receptor beta chain originates from a study of T cells expressing NK-cell markers. Overall study findings and caveats: The same clonotypes also predominated in the CD3+CD56-NKG2C+ fraction of several donors.

Libraries used 5'RACE template switching adding universal primer site and UMIs. No DNA is given; TCRdb re-called the 5' RACE reads and lists each CDR3 protein once. This specimen shows about 150,000 distinct CDR3 sequences; the ten leading clones hold around 37%. The CDR3 is 17 amino acids. As regards this clonotype: Its specificity is unknown.

The specimen was blood T cells: a sorted CD56 or NKG2C T cell subset, CD4+ or CD8+ T cells, or bulk PBMC T cells (not recorded which). The chain recombines TRBV12-3 or TRBV12-4 with TRBJ2-1; the TRBD2 assignment by TCRdb is unverifiable without DNA. The receptor's source is a woman in her 50s in good health. The CDR3 reads CASRLSRTSGRYNEQFF.